This is a list of T cell receptor beta chains from one sample in a study of blood T cell repertoires in COVID-19. Profiling relied on immunoSEQ multiplex PCR, and the TCRdb table lists in-frame clones only, not all of them. This table holds about 350,000 clones, 75% to 90% found once. The specimen sequenced was peripheral blood. Source of these receptors: a woman in her fifties or sixties with COVID-19, enrolled during active disease. The CDR3 runs from the conserved cysteine through the conserved F or W. The order of the fields is D gene, J gene, V gene, clone size, CDR3 DNA, CDR3 protein. D genes are given only for firm matches. Size is stated for part of the rows, as once, few or many counts, or as a class when the clone is expanded.

>-|TRBJ1-1|TRBV5-1|-
TGCGCCAGCAGCTCCCAGGGAAACACTGAAGCTTTCTTT
CASSSQGNTEAFF
>-|TRBJ1-6|TRBV7-9|once
TGTGCCAGCAGCTCACAGGGTAACTCACCCCTCCACTTT
CASSSQGNSPLHF
>TRBD1|TRBJ2-4|TRBV11-2|-
TGTGCCAGCAGCTTTGTAGGGGACAGGGGGAACATTCAGTACTTC
CASSFVGDRGNIQYF
>TRBD1|TRBJ1-2|TRBV7-2|-
TGTGCCAGCAGCTTAGCAGGACAGGGCTATGGCTACACCTTC
CASSLAGQGYGYTF
>-|TRBJ1-2|TRBV30|-
TGTGCCTGGAGTGTAGGGGGGGACGGCACAAGCTACACCTTC
CAWSVGGDGTSYTF
>-|TRBJ2-2|TRBV9|-
TGTGCCAGCAGCCCCTCCGGGACTTCGACAACCGGGGAGCTGTTTTTT
CASSPSGTSTTGELFF
>-|TRBJ1-6|TRBV30|-
TGTGCCTGGAGGTGGGGCGGACGGGATAATTCACCCCTCCACTTT
CAWRWGGRDNSPLHF
>TRBD2|TRBJ2-7|TRBV7-6|-
TGTGCCAGCAGCTTAGCGCCCAGCGGGGGGTACGAGCAGTACTTC
CASSLAPSGGYEQYF
>TRBD1|TRBJ2-5|TRBV9|-
TGTGCCAGCAGCGTAGAGGGACAGGGATGGAAGGAGACCCAGTACTTC
CASSVEGQGWKETQYF
>TRBD2|TRBJ2-5|TRBV2|-
TGTGCCACCACCGCCATGGTAGCGGGGGGTTACCAAGAGACCCAGTACTTC
CATTAMVAGGYQETQYF
>-|TRBJ2-5|TRBV4-1|-
TGCGCCAGCAGCCAAGTCCCGGACTCCTTAGAGACCCAGTACTTC
CASSQVPDSLETQYF
>TRBD1|TRBJ1-1|TRBV7-9|once
TGTGCCAGCAAGAGGGACAGCTCAAACACTGAAGCTTTCTTT
CASKRDSSNTEAFF
>TRBD1|TRBJ1-3|TRBV2|-
TGTGCCAGCACCCTGAGGTGGGACAGGGGGCTCTCTGGAAACACCATATATTTT
CASTLRWDRGLSGNTIYF
>TRBD1|TRBJ1-1|TRBV11-1|-
TGTGCCAGCAGCTTAGGGACAGGGAACACTGAAGCTTTCTTT
CASSLGTGNTEAFF
>-|TRBJ1-1|TRBV5-5|-
TGTGCCAGCAGCTTCGACCGGGGATGGACTGAAGCTTTCTTT
CASSFDRGWTEAFF
>-|TRBJ2-5|TRBV5-1|once
TGCGCCAGCAGTCCGTCCGGGGGGCCGGAGACCCAGTACTTC
CASSPSGGPETQYF
>-|TRBJ2-7|TRBV12-5|-
TGTGCTAGTGCCCCCCCCCGGGGGACCTCCTACGAGCAGTACTTC
CASAPPRGTSYEQYF
>TRBD1|TRBJ1-1|TRBV7-9|-
TGTGCCAGCAGCGAAAGACAGGGTAAGAACACTGAAGCTTTCTTT
CASSERQGKNTEAFF
>-|TRBJ1-5|TRBV29-1|-
TGCAGCGTTGGGGGGGGAGGACAGCCCCAGCATTTT
CSVGGGGQPQHF
>-|TRBJ1-4|TRBV21-1|-
TGTGCCAGCAGCAAAAATAGGCGTTCCAGGGATCAAAAACTGTTTTTT
CASSKNRRSRDQKLFF
>TRBD1|TRBJ1-3|TRBV5-1|-
TGCGCCAGCAGCTTGGGCCCACAGGGGACCTCTGGAAACACCATATATTTT
CASSLGPQGTSGNTIYF
>-|TRBJ2-7|TRBV7-3|-
TGTGCCAGCAGCCCAGAGGGAGCGGTAAGGGTGGAGCAGTACTTC
CASSPEGAVRVEQYF
>-|TRBJ2-7|TRBV5-6|-
TGTGCCAGCAGCCTATGGGACTCATCCTACGAGCAGTACTTC
CASSLWDSSYEQYF
>-|TRBJ1-2|TRBV3-1/TRBV3-2|-
TGTGCCAGCAGCCAAGATAGTATGGGGCAGCTTAACTATGGCTACACCTTC
CASSQDSMGQLNYGYTF
>TRBD2|TRBJ2-7|TRBV4-2|-
TGTGCCAGCAGCCAAGGGGCGGGGGGGCCGGAATACGAGCAGTACTTC
CASSQGAGGPEYEQYF
>-|TRBJ2-5|TRBV10-3|-
TGTGCCATCAGTGAGTCGACGACAGAACAAGAGACCCAGTACTTC
CAISESTTEQETQYF
>TRBD2|TRBJ2-1|TRBV5-1|-
TGCGCCAGCGAGCCCGGACTAGCGGGGGGCCCCTTGAACAATGAGCAGTTCTTC
CASEPGLAGGPLNNEQFF
>-|TRBJ2-2|TRBV4-1|few
TGCGCCAGCAGCCAAGCAAAGAACACCGGGGAGCTGTTTTTT
CASSQAKNTGELFF